The T cell receptor beta chain described here comes from a study of OX40 agonist ivuxolimab in advanced cancers. The CDR3 is 12 residues long. Germline V lookup: CDR1 LNHDA, CDR2 SQIVND (reference sequence). The V segment lost 10 bases and the J segment 5 bases; nucleotides outside the gene matches: 5. General study results and limits: In the expanded peripheral T cells, antigen specificity was never determined. Both CD4+ and CD8+ T cell populations in blood had undergone clonal expansion by week 6 at 0.1 to 3.0 mg/kg.

Method: immunoSEQ multiplex PCR; TCRdb's copy keeps in-frame clones and lacks some. The table has some 16,000 clones, about 81% seen once. This clone came up a few times. What it recognizes is unknown. The rearrangement uses TRBV19 and TRBJ1-1, with 9 bases lining up with TRBD1. This clonotype was obtained from an adult with an advanced solid tumor such as melanoma, head and neck, liver or kidney cancer. The sequenced sample was CD4+ or CD8+ T cells sorted from blood, obtained in a trial of the OX40 agonist ivuxolimab. CDR3 region: CATRDRATEAFF. CDR3 nucleotides: TGTGCCACCCGGGACAGGGCAACTGAAGCTTTCTTT.